Sequencing of this T cell receptor (beta chain) was carried out in a study of blood T cell repertoires in COVID-19. About the study: The United States, Italy and Spain supplied acute and convalescent COVID-19 samples. PBMCs, B-cell-depleted T cells, or T cells were the source of the cDNA or gDNA that made up the material.

In the study's own analysis: How many nucleated cells were present was estimated from reference gene primer amplification. TCRdb's table, derived via immunoSEQ multiplex PCR, lists solely in-frame clones and lacks some. Clone size and V and J calls were adopted from that table, with D and trimming inferred from the DNA. The data contain roughly 71,000 clones, approximately 80% of them seen just once; the ten biggest clones take up about 20%. Trimming took off 1 base at V and 2 bases at J, with 9 bases between the two ends. The CDR3 has 15 residues. Germline values: CDR1 SGHKS, CDR2 YYEKEE (reference sequence).

The chain combines TRBV5-5 with TRBJ2-2; no definite D call. This TCR was recovered from a man in his sixties or seventies who had recovered from COVID-19. The sequenced material came from peripheral blood. CDR3 bases: TGTGCCAGCAGCTTGTGGTCAGAAAACACCGGGGAGCTGTTTTTT. Translated: CASSLWSENTGELFF.